This T cell receptor beta chain was sequenced during a study of Ad26.COV2.S vaccination and SARS-CoV-2 variants. Regarding this clone: Its antigen is undetermined.

Study-level findings and limits: It was vaccine recipients, not placebo recipients, who had the higher spike-specific TCR breadth. Marked by substantial breadth, spike-specific CD8+ and CD4+ T cell responses were reportedly seen after vaccination. Total T cell responses may have been underestimated by the TCR breadth and depth analyses.

The CDR3 contains 15 residues. Germline V gene lookup returns CDR1 SEHNR and CDR2 FQNEAQ (reference sequence). V was clipped by 0 bases and J by 1 base, with 8 bases between them. Assay: immunoSEQ multiplex PCR; the TCRdb copy retains only in-frame clones and omits some. This table has about 350,000 clones, 92% appearing once. The sequence was obtained from a human donor who had recovered from COVID-19. The J gene is TRBJ2-3, the V gene TRBV7-9; D is undetermined. This specimen was peripheral blood, taken after recovery from COVID-19. DNA of the CDR3: TGTGCCAGCAGCTTAGCCCTGGCGGGCACAGATACGCAGTATTTT. This codes for CASSLALAGTDTQYF.